This T cell receptor beta chain was identified in a study of cytomegalovirus exposure and HLA in healthy donors (dated 2017 in TCRdb). Context from the whole study: An earlier analysis of a few hundred of the donors reported 276 Gb of sequence data and 117 million unique TCR beta sequences obtained from roughly 170 million T cells. An early release covering roughly 600 HLA-typed donors comprised approximately 290 gigabases of sequencing data and about 90 million unique TCR sequences. Among the roughly 400 genotyped donors, approximately 77% belonged to the genetic ancestry cluster associated with self-reported Caucasian donors. The study aimed to test whether cataloging public T cell receptors could reveal signatures of past pathogen exposure. The study used immunosequencing to profile the T cell repertoires of under 700 subjects and linked those repertoires to cytomegalovirus serostatus. A separate validation cohort of over 95 different subjects was used in addition to the roughly 670-subject first cohort. To predict cytomegalovirus infection status, the study brought together high-throughput TCR immunosequencing, statistical association of individual TCRs with disease status, and machine learning. In a later analysis, previously published TCR beta repertoires from some 640 donors were re-analyzed and high-resolution HLA genotyping was added so that TCR occurrence patterns could be studied. The later analysis used no new phenotypic data to find candidate immune exposures, relying instead on TCR beta sequences and their occurrence across donors. An earlier analysis of roughly 600 of the donors used high-throughput TCR beta sequencing to judge whether each TCR beta V gene segment behaved as functional or pseudogenic. Donor age, sex, ethnicity and CMV serostatus were compiled together with the repertoire data. In a later genetic analysis, genome-wide SNP genotypes for about 65% of the roughly 670 donors were used, and that subset was treated as a discovery cohort. All discovery cohort repertoires had been generated on a single sequencing platform. HLA typing covered class I and class II loci at four-digit resolution. Typing coverage varied by locus: 629-630 donors for A, B, C, DRB1 and DQB1; about 520 for DQA1; approximately 570 for DPA1; more than 450 for DPB1. About 5 DR-DQ haplotypes were handled as single units for association and clustering, since linkage in the cohort was strong. Among some 400 genotyped donors of the cohort, an average of around 240,000 unique TCR beta nucleotide sequences were sequenced per donor, around 20% of them non-productive.

Overall study outcomes, separate from this receptor: Linkage disequilibrium might explain the correlated functional status among segregating V segments, but an unknown experimental factor could not be excluded. In a later analysis, TCR association rates were found to vary across HLA loci, with the most associated TCRs seen for DRB1 alleles and the fewest for HLA-C alleles. Because HLA typing was unavailable for some donors at each locus, only the typed subset was used in association tests. Assigning TCR associations to individual alleles was difficult when HLA alleles, especially DR and DQ, strongly co-occurred. Most TCR sequences were seen in very few donors, while some public TCRs were found in many individuals. In a later analysis, several top co-occurrence clusters were reported to appear linked to parvovirus B19, influenza, CMV and Epstein-Barr virus. Immune exposure information for the cohort was limited to CMV serostatus. Some IMGT-functional V segments, including TRBV6-2 and TRBV6-3, could not be told apart with the 87-base-pair reads, so those segments were excluded. Compared with equally common non-associated chains, HLA-associated TCR beta chains in a later analysis were more clonally expanded and had lower generation probabilities. The cohort was sequenced for TCR beta chains only, and without alpha or paired-chain data the features that could be detected were limited. Sequencing depth was assumed to be roughly uniform across donors in the presence/absence analyses, though that assumption may not hold. Most CMV-associated TCR beta chains appeared to be HLA-restricted in a later analysis, and the HLA associations seemed to be driven largely by CMV exposure. According to the authors, the approach could potentially be generalized to other disease states and immunological phenotypes. A later genetic analysis associated a missense DCLRE1C variant with V-gene and J-gene trimming of TCR beta chains, and an independent cohort replicated the association. The classifier was reported to diagnose cytomegalovirus status with high specificity and sensitivity in both the original cohort and the validation cohort. Seventeen rarely observed V segments, including chromosome 9 orphons, were excluded from the earlier analysis of about 500 of the donors because counts were too low. A cluster of highly shared sequence variants was judged likely to represent a technical artifact of the sequencing pipeline. Broadly in line with IMGT annotations, most TCR beta V segments showed up in productive rearrangements about 90% or about 30% of the time in an earlier analysis of approximately 640 of the donors. According to a later genetic analysis, donors in an Asian-associated ancestry cluster had fewer N-insertions in productive TCRs than the approximately 650-donor mean. A later analysis associated about 16,000 TCR beta sequences with specific HLA alleles at a false discovery rate of 0.05. The study gave a list of about 160 TCR beta chains associated with cytomegalovirus. In vitro tests confirmed that a few of the cytomegalovirus-associated TCR beta chains recognize cytomegalovirus antigens. A further reported finding was that TCR beta sequences accurately predicted the HLA-A and HLA-B alleles for most subjects in the first cohort.

Of note for this clone: Its antigen is not yet known. No much larger clone is present one base from it, and per-base qualities are unavailable.

The cohort comprised 550 to 700 healthy bone marrow donors. At the time of sampling, all cohort members were nominally healthy, though unrecorded immune exposures were likely present. The donor tested CMV seropositive, placing the donor among the roughly 300 seropositive members of the cohort. Every donor gave a peripheral blood sample, and the peripheral blood mononuclear cells from that sample were used for TCR beta sequencing. The Qiagen DNeasy Blood Extraction Kit was used to extract genomic DNA from the blood cell samples. Library preparation employed the immunoSEQ multiplex PCR assay. For the multiplex PCR, a mixture combining 60 forward primers for TCR Vbeta segments and 13 reverse primers for TCR Jbeta segments was used. The CDR3 region of rearranged TCR beta genes was amplified from genomic DNA by a multiplex PCR assay. On the Illumina HiSeq System, the amplified TCR beta libraries were sequenced as 87-base-pair reads. The paper's data handling went like this. A later analysis counted about 82 million unique TCR beta chains across the 550 to 800 repertoires, and approximately 11 million of these chains were shared by at least two donors. Raw reads were error-corrected and collapsed into unique sequences with a nearest-neighbor algorithm that merged closely related sequences to remove PCR and sequencing errors. CDR3 sequences were aligned to IMGT reference sequences to assign V, D and J gene segments. For a sequence to be retained, at least a six-nucleotide match to both a V gene segment and a J gene segment was required. A rearrangement was called productive if the CDR3 had no stop codons and remained in frame with V and J, and every other rearrangement was called non-productive. Following IMGT convention, CDR3 was defined as the stretch from the second conserved V-encoded cysteine to the conserved J-encoded phenylalanine. The earlier analysis of some 600 of the donors excluded sequences that lacked an unambiguous match to a single V gene segment. An earlier analysis of a few hundred of the donors called V segments functional above 56.7% productive rearrangements and segregating when the between-donor standard deviation exceeded 5%. To diagnose cytomegalovirus status from the catalog of TCR beta chain sequences, a statistical classification framework was built. V and J gene assignment, in a later analysis, came from comparing TCR nucleotide sequences with IMGT/GENE-DB human TR gene sequences. A later analysis assigned CDR3 sequences and most-parsimonious VDJ recombination scenarios with the TCRdist pipeline. In a later analysis, each TCR beta chain was defined by its CDR3 amino acid sequence together with its V-gene family, and reads without a unique V-gene family were excluded. As a way to deal with suspected cross-contamination and a sequencing artifact, a later analysis dropped 640 or so nucleotide sequences that were highly shared and had low generation probability. For each public chain, a later analysis derived a clonal expansion index from normalized ranks of inferred template counts within each repertoire. A later analysis computed generation probabilities with a VDJ recombination model fitted to out-of-frame rearrangements, and checked the results against IGoR. In a later analysis, TCR-TCR, TCR-HLA and TCR-CMV co-occurrence was scored with hypergeometric tests, and a repertoire-size bias correction was applied to TCR pairs. False discovery rates were estimated in a later analysis by permuting HLA or CMV assignments 20 times. A later analysis grouped co-occurring TCRs with DBSCAN, adding TCRdist sequence similarity when clustering within HLA-allele-positive subsets. Co-occurrence clustering excluded repertoires with fewer than 30,000 or more than 120,000 public chains, plus five with anomalous nucleotide sharing. TCRdb holds this immuneACCESS table with in-frame rearrangements only. Some clones are missing; in checked studies, unresolved V genes explain under half, and the rest has no known cause. Clone size and V and J calls were adopted from that table, with D and trimming inferred from the DNA. The sample table records about 97,000 clones; more than 70% of these occur just once. The ten largest account for 9.6% of the sample.

Spanning cysteine to phenylalanine, the CDR3 consists of 17 amino acids. CDR3 DNA only is kept here, 51 bases in frame from base 1. Here V drops 5 bases and J drops 2 bases, and the junction holds 12 bases not matched to any gene. According to the germline V gene (reference sequence), CDR1 reads LNHDA and CDR2 reads SQIVND. The sequence is built from TRBV19 and TRBJ2-7, with TRBD2 matching 10 junction bases. This clonotype was sampled from a male donor in good health and CMV-seropositive. Source material: PBMCs. For the CDR3, the sequence is CASSSLSGRASAYEQYF. The DNA sequence is as follows: TGTGCCAGTAGTTCACTAAGCGGGAGGGCCTCCGCCTACGAGCAGTACTTC.